The 2 T cell receptor beta chains in this list originate from one sample, sequenced in a study of early T cells in non-severe SARS-CoV-2 infection. TCRdb re-called the 5' RACE reads with MiXCR, one entry per CDR3 protein. The sample includes over 60,000 distinct CDR3 sequences, around 10% of them seen just once. The material sequenced was whole blood, taken at baseline. Receptors originate from an adult who was a healthcare worker with PCR-confirmed SARS-CoV-2 infection or an uninfected control (not recorded which).

The CDR3 coding sequence is TGTGCCAGCTCACCCCTTCTCTACTCTGGGGACTATGGCTACACCTTC. The encoded protein is CASSPLLYSGDYGYTF. V usage is TRBV18 and J usage is TRBJ1-2; no clear D. This CDR3 spans 16 amino acids. V shed 3 bases and J shed 3 bases, with 17 bases lying between them. Germline V lookup: CDR1 KGHSH, CDR2 LQKENI.

This clonotype was counted many times. The genes are TRBV13 and TRBJ2-7; TRBD2 aligns across 7 bases. Germline CDR1 and CDR2: PRHDT and FYEKMQ (reference sequence). With 3 bases clipped from V and 3 bases from J, the junction kept 5 bases outside the gene matches. There are 14 residues in the CDR3. The CDR3 region is CASSFRGVGYEQYF. DNA for the CDR3: TGTGCCAGCAGCTTTCGGGGGGTGGGCTACGAGCAGTACTTC.